This is a list of T cell receptor beta chains from one sample in a study of T cell responses to AZD1222 COVID-19 vaccine. Using immunoSEQ multiplex PCR, the repertoire was profiled, and TCRdb retains in-frame clones only, with some absent. In the table there are 150,000 to 200,000 clones, 90% of which are singletons. Here the sequenced sample was peripheral blood, taken 28 days after the second AZD1222 dose. These receptors all come from an adult who received the AZD1222 COVID-19 vaccine. The conserved cysteine and the conserved F or W are not part of the CDR3 here.

j_call v_call cdr3_aa
TRBJ2-7 TRBV6-5 ASSPTGGPPTYD
TRBJ1-6 TRBV5-1 ASRDSDNSPLH
TRBJ1-1 TRBV12-3/TRBV12-4 ASSPYTEAF
TRBJ1-4 TRBV7-2 ASSRSPEGSEKLF
TRBJ2-7 TRBV30 AWSGGGSSYEQY
TRBJ1-4 TRBV18 ASSRGEKLF
TRBJ1-3 TRBV19 ASSLAQGTFRNTIY
TRBJ2-5 TRBV3-1/TRBV3-2 ASSPTGQETQY
TRBJ1-4 TRBV28 ASSPTGDLNEKLF
TRBJ2-7 TRBV11-2 ASSLVSYEQY
TRBJ1-6 TRBV6-1 ASSEFHGGGSYNSPLH
TRBJ1-4 TRBV18 ASSPDRVNEKLF
TRBJ1-4 TRBV28 ASSFGGANEKLF
TRBJ2-1 TRBV18 ASSPPRDGANNEQF
TRBJ1-6 TRBV18 ASSSVDRGSSPLH
TRBJ2-3 TRBV10-3 AISDSEVTDTQY
TRBJ2-3 TRBV7-2 ASSRNRAVITDTQY
TRBJ2-7 TRBV28 ASSYPGARVYEQY
TRBJ1-5 TRBV29-1 SVGQQENQPQH
TRBJ1-5 TRBV6-1 ASSEGTGGNQPQH
TRBJ2-2 TRBV3-1/TRBV3-2 ASSQGGGRTGELF
TRBJ1-4 TRBV7-6 ASSLRNSGTTEKLF
TRBJ1-2 TRBV19 ASNSKTGGDYGYT